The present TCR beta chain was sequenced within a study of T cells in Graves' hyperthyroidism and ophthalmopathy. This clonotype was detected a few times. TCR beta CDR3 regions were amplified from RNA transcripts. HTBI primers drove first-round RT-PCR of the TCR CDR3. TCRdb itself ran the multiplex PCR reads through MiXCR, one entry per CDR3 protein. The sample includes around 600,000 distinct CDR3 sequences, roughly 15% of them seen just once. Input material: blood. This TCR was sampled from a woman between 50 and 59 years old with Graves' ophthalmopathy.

This CDR3 reads CASSPDWEANEQYF. As DNA, the CDR3 is TGTGCCAGCAGCCCGGACTGGGAGGCCAACGAGCAGTACTTC. The rearrangement uses TRBV6-2 or TRBV6-3 and TRBJ2-7; the D gene is possibly TRBD2 (6 bases). The CDR3 is made up of 14 amino acids. V was trimmed by 6 bases and J by 5 bases, leaving 17 bases between them. Germline loops: CDR1 MNHEY, CDR2 SVGEGT.